The 9 T cell receptor beta chains presented below share a single source sample, sequenced in a study of Graves' ophthalmopathy and Graves' hyperthyroidism (dated by TCRdb to 2017 to 2018). TCRdb records Illumina HiSeq 2000 as the sequencer. For repertoire sequencing, TCR beta CDR3 regions were amplified from RNA transcripts. HTBI primers and the Qiagen OneStep RT-PCR kit were used in a first-round RT-PCR, which was followed by a second-round multiplex PCR, size selection and purification. The raw public data were reprocessed by TCRdb itself: fastp quality trimming at Q25, MiXCR clonotype calling, in-frame beta chains only. Each CDR3 protein appears once, grouped with its most common genes and DNA. Counted in this sample were roughly 36,000 distinct CDR3 sequences; roughly 50% of them appeared once. The ten largest clonotypes hold approximately 30% of the sample. The sequenced sample consisted of peripheral blood. Every receptor here comes from an adult woman with stable Graves' hyperthyroidism.

This clonotype was recorded only once. The chain recombines TRBV7-3 with TRBJ1-1, with 8 bases aligning to TRBD1. Germline CDR1 reads SGHTA; CDR2 reads FQGTGA. CDR3 length equals 12 residues. V lost 6 bases, J lost 7 bases, and 4 bases stayed unmatched. CDR3 in DNA: TGTGCCAGCAGTCCCGGGACAGGTGAAGCTTTCTTT. Translating gives CASSPGTGEAFF. Full variable domain (missing parts from reference TRBV7-3 and TRBJ1-1): GAGVSQTPSNKVTEKGKYVELRCDPISGHTALYWYRQSLGQGPEFLIYFQGTGAADDSGLPNDRFFAVRPEGSVSTLKIQRTERGDSAVYLCASSPGTGEAFFGQGTRLTVV.

Ten or more counts support this clonotype. The chain recombines TRBV6-2 or TRBV6-3 with TRBJ1-2; 9 bases line up with TRBD1. Trimming removed 2 bases from V and 4 bases from J; junction bases left unmatched: 11. The V gene's germline CDR1 is MNHEY and CDR2 SVGEGT. The CDR3 has 17 residues. CDR3 region: CASSYPDQQGAIYGYTF. Written as DNA, the CDR3 is TGTGCCAGCAGTTACCCGGATCAACAGGGGGCGATCTATGGCTACACCTTC.

As to this clonotype: One end of the junction varies from germline; a read error may be responsible. This chain links TRBV12-3 or TRBV12-4 with TRBJ1-3; D is undetermined. This CDR3 is 15 amino acids long. The CDR3 here is CASSDRLFPGNTIYF. CDR3 bases: TGTGCCAGCAGCGACCGCCTTTTTCCTGGAAACACCATATACTTT.

Many counts were recorded for this clonotype. The rearrangement joins TRBV5-6 to TRBJ2-5; 10 nucleotides line up with TRBD2. CDR1 and CDR2 from the germline V gene are SGHDT and YYEEEE. After removal of 0 bases from V and 0 bases from J, the junction contained 2 bases not matched to a gene. This CDR3 has 16 residues. This CDR3 reads CASSLVTSGYQETQYF. In DNA form, the CDR3 reads TGTGCCAGCAGCTTGGTGACTAGCGGGTACCAAGAGACCCAGTACTTC.

This clonotype was observed many times. An end of the junction does not agree with germline; a read error may underlie this. This sequence joins TRBV7-9 and TRBJ2-7, with 7 bases identical to TRBD1. CDR1 and CDR2 from the germline V gene are SEHNR and FQNEAQ (reference sequence). CDR3 length equals 14 residues. The CDR3 sequence is CASSLEAGGYEQYF. The CDR3 coding sequence is TGCGCCAGCAGCTTGGAGGCAGGGGGCTACGAGCAGTACTTC.

The rearrangement links TRBV15 to TRBJ1-3; D remains unclear. Germline V gene data show CDR1 as LNHNV and CDR2 as YYDKDF (reference sequence). The CDR3 has 15 amino acids. Trimming pared 8 bases from V and 0 bases from J, leaving 14 bases between. CDR3 protein: CATRQGRNSGNTIYF. The DNA of the CDR3 is TGTGCCACCCGGCAAGGACGGAACTCTGGAAACACCATATATTTT.

The chain has TRBV7-3 and TRBJ1-6, with D unclear. CDR3 size: 17 residues. From germline, CDR1 is SGHTA and CDR2 FQGTGA. V was shortened by 5 bases and J by 0 bases, with 14 bases between the two germline ends. CDR3 DNA: TGTGCCAGCAGCCGTGATTGGTCCACCTCCTATAATTCACCCCTCCACTTT. It translates to CASSRDWSTSYNSPLHF.

The chain couples TRBV20-1 to TRBJ2-5; the match to TRBD2 covers 8 bases. The CDR3 has 15 amino acids. With 8 bases clipped from V and 0 bases from J, the junction kept 11 bases outside the gene matches. The V gene's germline CDR1 is DFQATT and CDR2 SNEGSKA (reference sequence). CDR3 DNA: TGCAGTCCACGGGGTAGCGGGGCGTACCAAGAGACCCAGTACTTC. Its translation: CSPRGSGAYQETQYF.

This clonotype was detected only a few times. The junction and the germline gene differ at one end; a read error may be behind it. This sequence joins TRBV9 and TRBJ2-5; D unresolved. Looked up from germline, CDR1 is SGDLS and CDR2 is YYNGEE. The CDR3 is 11 amino acids. CDR3 bases: TGTGCCAGCAGCTCCAAAGAGACCCAGCACTTC. Protein sequence: CASSSKETQHF.